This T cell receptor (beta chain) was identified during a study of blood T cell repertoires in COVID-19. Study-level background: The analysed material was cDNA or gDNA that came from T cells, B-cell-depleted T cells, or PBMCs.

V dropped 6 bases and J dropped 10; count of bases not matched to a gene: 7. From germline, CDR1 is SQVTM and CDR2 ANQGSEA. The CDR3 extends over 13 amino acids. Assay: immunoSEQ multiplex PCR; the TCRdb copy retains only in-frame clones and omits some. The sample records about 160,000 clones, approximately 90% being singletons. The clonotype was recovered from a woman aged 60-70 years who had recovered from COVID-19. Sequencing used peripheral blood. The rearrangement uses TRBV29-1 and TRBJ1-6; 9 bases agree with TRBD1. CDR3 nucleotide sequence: TGCAGCGTCGCAACAGGGGGCTCATCACCCCTCCACTTT. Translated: CSVATGGSSPLHF.